This T cell receptor (beta chain) was retrieved from a study of T-cell memory formation after mild COVID-19. TCRdb re-called the 5' RACE reads with MiXCR, one entry per CDR3 protein. Of about 58,000 distinct CDR3 sequences in the sample, around a quarter were seen once. V lost 7 bases and J lost 0, with 18 bases in between. The CDR3 runs 17 residues. Germline V gene lookup returns CDR1 LGHDT and CDR2 YNNKEL (reference sequence). This clonotype originated in a man younger than 35 who had mild COVID-19 (a few samples of this study predate the infection). Cell type and time point are not known. This rearrangement joins TRBV3-1 to TRBJ2-2; maybe TRBD2 (6 bases). The source material was PBMCs or a T cell subset sorted from them (not recorded which). This CDR3 is CASTGEGLGPNTGELFF. CDR3 coding DNA: TGTGCCAGCACCGGTGAGGGACTGGGGCCGAACACCGGGGAGCTGTTTTTT.